The 29 T cell receptor beta chains reported below all come from one sample, sequenced in a study of cytomegalovirus exposure and HLA in healthy donors. PCR used 60 Vbeta primers and 13 Jbeta primers. Some clones are missing from TCRdb's copy, which holds only in-frame ones; the method was immunoSEQ multiplex PCR. The sample lists just over 150,000 clones, 70% to 90% seen once, with roughly 2.3% in the top ten. Sequencing used PBMCs. These receptors all stem from a woman between 18 and 30 years old in good health and CMV-seronegative.

This clone was seen a single time. Lacking the conserved final phenylalanine or tryptophan, this CDR3 likely reflects a read error. The chain joins TRBV7-2 to TRBJ1-2, with 7 bases matching TRBD1. V lost 1 base, J lost 7 bases, and 3 bases stayed unmatched. Per germline, CDR1 SGHTA and CDR2 FQGNSA. The CDR3 consists of 13 residues. CDR3: CASSLDRGGGYTL. In DNA form, the CDR3 reads TGTGCCAGCAGCTTAGACAGGGGTGGTGGCTACACCCTC.

The J gene is TRBJ2-5, the V gene TRBV2; TRBD1 matches at 7 bases. Trimming removed 0 bases from V and 4 bases from J; junction bases left unmatched: 5. This CDR3 contains 15 residues. CDR1 and CDR2 (germline): SNHLY, FYNNEI. As DNA, the CDR3 is TGTGCCAGCAGTGAAGCAGGGGGCTGGGGAGAGACCCAGTACTTC. Encoded protein: CASSEAGGWGETQYF.

The chain uses TRBV30 and TRBJ1-1; 7 bases align to TRBD1. The germline gives CDR1 GTSNPN, CDR2 SVGIG (reference sequence). This CDR3 contains 13 residues. V shed 2 bases, J shed 6 bases, and the junction held 6 bases outside the gene matches. CDR3 sequence: CAWSLTGSAEAFF. The CDR3 coding sequence is TGTGCCTGGAGTCTGACAGGGAGCGCTGAAGCTTTCTTT.

V and J are TRBV6-5 and TRBJ1-1; D gene ambiguous. The CDR3 extends over 13 amino acids. V gave up 6 bases and J gave up 4 bases, with 12 bases separating them. In germline, CDR1 is MNHEY, CDR2 SVGAGI. The CDR3 sequence: CASRTYGSTEAFF. CDR3 sequence (DNA): TGTGCCAGCAGGACTTATGGGAGCACTGAAGCTTTCTTT.

The V gene is TRBV14, the J gene TRBJ2-3; D possibly corresponds to TRBD2 (7 bases). V gave up 4 bases and J gave up 4 bases, with 12 bases separating them. This CDR3 is 14 amino acids long. Germline CDR1 reads SGHDN; CDR2 reads FVKESK. CDR3 protein: CASSRLGGPDTQYF. CDR3 bases: TGTGCCAGCAGCCGGTTGGGGGGGCCAGATACGCAGTATTTT.

The chain couples TRBV6-1 to TRBJ1-1, with D unclear. This CDR3 has 15 amino acids. Germline V lookup: CDR1 MNHNS, CDR2 SASEGT. With 0 bases removed from V and 11 bases from J, the gap between germline ends came to 19 bases. The CDR3 reads CASSEALGRFLPAFF. The CDR3 bases are TGTGCCAGCAGTGAAGCGCTTGGGAGATTCTTGCCGGCTTTCTTT.

This chain joins TRBV7-9 and TRBJ2-1; a possible D gene is TRBD2 (5 bases). In germline, CDR1 is SEHNR, CDR2 FQNEAQ (reference sequence). V shed 5 bases and J shed 2 bases, with 19 bases lying between them. CDR3 length: 17 residues. In DNA form, the CDR3 reads TGTGCCAGCAGCACCGAGGGTCACACGAAAACCTACAATGAGCAGTTCTTC. Encoded protein: CASSTEGHTKTYNEQFF.

The rearrangement links TRBV10-3 to TRBJ1-1, with TRBD1 matching over 7 bases. Trimming took 7 bases from V and 4 from J; bases not matched to a gene: 12. The CDR3 is 15 amino acids. The germline V gene has CDR1 ENHRY and CDR2 SYGVKD. The CDR3 protein is CAITRGRGVGTEAFF. CDR3 bases: TGTGCCATCACGAGGGGGCGGGGGGTCGGCACTGAAGCTTTCTTT.

The chain is built from TRBV7-2 and TRBJ1-6; 7 bases match TRBD1. The germline V gene encodes CDR1 SGHTA and CDR2 FQGNSA. V lost 5 bases, J lost 2 bases, and 3 bases stayed unmatched. The CDR3 spans 15 residues. The CDR3 DNA reads as TGTGCCAGCAGCCAGGGGGGTCCCTATAATTCACCCCTCCACTTT. It yields the protein CASSQGGPYNSPLHF. Full variable domain (rest looked up from reference TRBV7-2 and TRBJ1-6): GAGVSQSPSNKVTEKGKDVELRCDPISGHTALYWYRQSLGQGLEFLIYFQGNSAPDKSGLPSDRFSAERTGGSVSTLTIQRTQQEDSAVYLCASSQGGPYNSPLHFGNGTRLTVT.

V gene TRBV28 combines with J gene TRBJ1-4; 9 bases are shared with TRBD1. Germline V gene lookup returns CDR1 MDHEN and CDR2 SYDVKM. V was pared by 5 bases and J by 7 bases, with 14 bases of the junction left unmatched. The CDR3 contains 17 residues. DNA for the CDR3: TGTGCCAGCAGTCCGCTCCGTTCGGACAGGGGACCTGAAAAACTGTTTTTT. Translating gives CASSPLRSDRGPEKLFF. The complete variable domain, with remaining parts taken from reference TRBV28 and TRBJ1-4, reads DVKVTQSSRYLVKRTGEKVFLECVQDMDHENMFWYRQDPGLGLRLIYFSYDVKMKEKGDIPEGYSVSREKKERFSLILESASTNQTSMYLCASSPLRSDRGPEKLFFGSGTQLSVL.

This chain uses TRBV25-1 with TRBJ1-5; 7 nucleotides line up with TRBD1. The V gene end was trimmed by 2 bases and the J gene end by 5 bases; junction bases not matched to a gene: 6. Per the germline V gene, CDR1 is MGHDK and CDR2 is SYGVNS. The CDR3 is 15 residues long. DNA for the CDR3: TGTGCCAGCAGTGAAGGAGGGGGCGGGGATCAGCCCCAGCATTTT. Residues: CASSEGGGGDQPQHF.

This chain's CDR3 is CASSLDWGLGEQYF. Here the CDR3 DNA reads TGTGCCAGCAGCTTGGATTGGGGGCTGGGGGAGCAGTACTTC. The chain uses TRBV7-2 and TRBJ2-7, with TRBD1 as a possible D gene (6 bases). Looked up from germline, CDR1 is SGHTA and CDR2 is FQGNSA. The CDR3 has 14 residues. V was trimmed by 3 bases and J by 7 bases, leaving 16 bases between them.

J is TRBJ1-4 and V is TRBV6-1, with D unclear. This CDR3 is built from 16 residues. Trimming left V 4 bases short and J 0 bases short, with 12 bases between. CDR1 and CDR2 from the germline V gene are MNHNS and SASEGT. The CDR3 is CASSALPETTNEKLFF. CDR3 bases: TGTGCCAGCAGTGCTTTGCCTGAGACAACTAATGAAAAACTGTTTTTT.

The V gene is TRBV4-2, the J gene TRBJ2-7, with TRBD2 identical over 12 bases. The CDR3 runs to 17 residues. V lost 0 bases, J lost 3 bases, and 6 bases stayed unmatched. The germline CDR1 and CDR2 sequences are LGHNA and YNFKEQ. The CDR3 loop reads CASSQEGTSGGFYEQYF. The CDR3 bases are TGTGCCAGCAGCCAAGAGGGAACTAGCGGGGGGTTCTACGAGCAGTACTTC.

The chain employs TRBV10-3 and TRBJ1-2, with 7 bases lining up with TRBD1. The CDR3 loop spans 16 amino acids. V shed 4 bases, J shed 0 bases, and the junction held 8 bases outside the gene matches. From germline, CDR1 is ENHRY and CDR2 SYGVKD. CDR3 protein: CAISGRRQGTNYGYTF. CDR3 DNA: TGTGCCATCAGTGGCCGTAGACAGGGTACTAACTATGGCTACACCTTC.

This rearrangement joins TRBV29-1 to TRBJ2-3; 7 bases map to TRBD2. Germline CDR1 SQVTM, CDR2 ANQGSEA. V was clipped by 6 bases and J by 3 bases; unmatched bases: 6. This CDR3 has 13 residues. The CDR3 nucleotides read TGCAGCGTCGGGCGCGGGGGAACAGATACGCAGTATTTT. Protein sequence: CSVGRGGTDTQYF.

The chain employs TRBV4-1 and TRBJ2-2; D is unresolved. With 1 base removed from V and 0 bases from J, the gap between germline ends came to 3 bases. Germline CDR1 reads MGHRA; CDR2 reads YSYEKL. The CDR3 is 14 amino acids. DNA of the CDR3: TGCGCCAGCAGCCAAGTAACGAACACCGGGGAGCTGTTTTTT. It specifies CASSQVTNTGELFF.

Written as DNA, the CDR3 is TGTGCCAGTAGTACGACAGGGTATACTGAAGCTTTCTTT. This sequence encodes CASSTTGYTEAFF. V usage is TRBV19 and J usage is TRBJ1-1; 7 bases line up with TRBD1. Germline V CDR1 and CDR2: LNHDA, SQIVND (reference sequence). Germline trimming cut 4 bases from V and 5 bases from J; bases unmatched to any gene: 4. There are 13 residues in the CDR3.

The chain has TRBV6-5 and TRBJ1-5; 9 bases are shared with TRBD1. After removal of 5 bases from V and 7 bases from J, the junction contained 6 bases not matched to a gene. The CDR3 contains 14 residues. Germline assignment: CDR1 MNHEY and CDR2 SVGAGI. The CDR3, as DNA: TGTGCCAGCAGTGAACAGGGGGCCGGACAGCCCCAGCATTTT. It codes for CASSEQGAGQPQHF.

This chain uses TRBV6-5 with TRBJ2-1; 8 bases are a match to TRBD1. This CDR3 contains 16 residues. Germline lookup yields CDR1 MNHEY and CDR2 SVGAGI. V lost 1 base and J lost 2; bases outside the gene matches: 4. CDR3 nucleotide sequence: TGTGCCAGCAGTTACTTAAGGACAGGGACCTACAATGAGCAGTTCTTC. It yields the protein CASSYLRTGTYNEQFF.

V is TRBV7-9 and J is TRBJ2-1, with 14 bases lining up with TRBD2. This CDR3 is 16 amino acids long. Unmatched junction bases numbered 5, after V lost 5 bases and J lost 5 bases. Germline V gene lookup returns CDR1 SEHNR and CDR2 FQNEAQ (reference sequence). The CDR3 sequence is CASSPTSGRGNNEQFF. CDR3 DNA: TGTGCCAGCAGCCCGACTAGCGGGAGGGGAAACAATGAGCAGTTCTTC.

The rearrangement uses TRBV14 and TRBJ1-6; 8 bases align to TRBD1. CDR1 is SGHDN and CDR2 is FVKESK in the germline V gene. The CDR3 contains 17 residues. The J segment lost 9 bases and the V segment lost 1 base, leaving 11 bases of the junction unmatched. The CDR3 region is CASSQGLRTGLISPLHF. In DNA, the CDR3 is TGTGCCAGCAGCCAAGGATTAAGGACAGGGCTGATTTCACCCCTCCACTTT.

The CDR3 protein is CASSLAGTGGCGYTF. CDR3 bases: TGCGCCAGCAGCTTGGCCGGGACAGGGGGTTGTGGCTACACCTTC. V is TRBV5-1 and J is TRBJ1-2, with TRBD1 matching 11 bases. Germline V lookup: CDR1 SGHRS, CDR2 YFSETQ. Trimming at V came to 0 bases and at J to 7 bases, leaving 5 bases not matched to a gene. The CDR3 length is 15 residues.

V is TRBV27 and J is TRBJ2-7; 8 bases are shared with TRBD2. Germline CDR1 MNHEY, CDR2 SMNVEV (reference sequence). The CDR3 spans 15 residues. Germline trimming cut 2 bases from V and 6 bases from J; bases unmatched to any gene: 9. CDR3: CASSLAGLGPIEQYF. In DNA form, the CDR3 reads TGTGCCAGCAGTTTAGCGGGACTAGGCCCCATCGAGCAGTACTTC.

The genes are TRBV7-9 and TRBJ1-4; the match to TRBD1 covers 7 bases. There are 17 residues in the CDR3. Unmatched junction bases numbered 5, after V lost 0 bases and J lost 1 base. Looked up from germline, CDR1 is SEHNR and CDR2 is FQNEAQ (reference sequence). The CDR3 loop is CASSLAGTAGTNEKLFF. The DNA for the CDR3 is TGTGCCAGCAGCTTAGCCGGGACAGCGGGAACTAATGAAAAACTGTTTTTT.

The rearrangement uses TRBV28 and TRBJ2-4; D ambiguous. V lost 5 bases and J lost 0, with 2 bases in between. The CDR3 extends over 12 amino acids. The germline V gene has CDR1 MDHEN and CDR2 SYDVKM. The CDR3: CASSLAKNIQYF. The CDR3 DNA is TGTGCCAGCAGTCTAGCCAAAAACATTCAGTACTTC.

The rearrangement uses TRBV9 and TRBJ2-5; TRBD2 agrees at 8 bases. V was pared by 0 bases and J by 5 bases, with 6 bases of the junction left unmatched. CDR1 is SGDLS and CDR2 is YYNGEE in the germline V gene. The CDR3 runs 15 residues. This CDR3 reads CASSVAGGPGETQYF. The CDR3 DNA reads as TGTGCCAGCAGCGTAGCGGGGGGGCCGGGGGAGACCCAGTACTTC.

This clone appeared once. The chain combines TRBV18 with TRBJ1-5, with unresolved D. Trimming cost V 3 bases and J 4 bases, with 7 bases left between them. This CDR3 has 13 amino acids. Germline V CDR1 and CDR2: KGHSH, LQKENI. The CDR3 region has the DNA TGTGCCAGCTCACCGTCGGGGAATCAGCCCCAGCATTTT. Amino acid sequence: CASSPSGNQPQHF.

To note about this clone: Other DNA variants within this sample encode the same CDR3. The chain is built from TRBV28 and TRBJ1-2; TRBD1 matches at 8 bases. The CDR3 consists of 12 residues. Germline V CDR1 and CDR2: MDHEN, SYDVKM. The J segment lost 8 bases and the V segment lost 5 bases, leaving 4 bases of the junction unmatched. CDR3 nucleotide sequence: TGTGCCAGCAGTACAGGGGGGGAAGGCTACACCTTC. Residues: CASSTGGEGYTF.